This TCR beta chain is drawn from a study of blood T cell repertoires in COVID-19. Study at large: Researchers got acute and convalescent COVID-19 samples from the United States, Italy and Spain. T cells, B-cell-depleted T cells, or PBMCs supplied cDNA or gDNA.

Original processing methods: Reference gene primers were amplified, and this amplification served to estimate nucleated cell counts. Profiling relied on immunoSEQ multiplex PCR, and the TCRdb table lists in-frame clones only, not all of them. V and J calls and clone size are given by that table; D and trimming were obtained from the DNA. The sample shows around 120,000 clones, 80% to 90% of them seen only once. V lost 4 bases and J lost 3; bases outside the gene matches: 10. The CDR3 spans 15 residues. What was sequenced was peripheral blood. The sequence was obtained from a woman in her sixties or seventies with acute or convalescent COVID-19. V gene TRBV5-3 combines with J gene TRBJ2-7, with 7 bases lining up with TRBD2. TRBV5-3 is noted as an ORF with a role that remains uncertain. CDR3 sequence (DNA): TGTGCCAGAAGCCCTGGGAGGGCAGCAGGCTACGAGCAGTACTTC. This gives the protein CARSPGRAAGYEQYF.